Shown below are 10 T cell receptor beta chains from a single sample sequenced in a study of blood T cell repertoires in COVID-19. Profiling relied on immunoSEQ multiplex PCR, and the TCRdb table lists in-frame clones only, not all of them. This sample carries 45,000 to 65,000 clones, roughly nine tenths of them seen once, and the ten largest clones take 3.1%. Material: peripheral blood. These TCRs come from a human donor in a cohort sampled during active COVID-19.

The CDR3 sequence is CASSRTEAFF. The CDR3 DNA reads as TGTGCCAGCAGTCGCACTGAAGCTTTCTTT. V gene TRBV28 combines with J gene TRBJ1-1, with D uncertain. Trimming stripped 5 bases from V and 4 bases from J, with 2 bases between. This CDR3 is 10 amino acids long. Germline V lookup: CDR1 MDHEN, CDR2 SYDVKM.

The chain joins TRBV19 to TRBJ2-3, with D possibly TRBD1 on 6 matching bases. CDR1 and CDR2 (germline): LNHDA, SQIVND (reference sequence). The ends were cut back, 5 bases at V and 1 base at J, with 13 bases in the middle. The CDR3 extends over 15 amino acids. The CDR3 sequence: CASSHWGQGTDTQYF. DNA of the CDR3: TGTGCCAGTAGTCACTGGGGGCAAGGCACAGATACGCAGTATTTT. Full variable domain (missing parts from reference TRBV19 and TRBJ2-3): DGGITQSPKYLFRKEGQNVTLSCEQNLNHDAMYWYRQDPGQGLRLIYYSQIVNDFQKGDIAEGYSVSREKKESFPLTVTSAQKNPTAFYLCASSHWGQGTDTQYFGPGTRLTVL.

V gene TRBV4-2 combines with J gene TRBJ2-7; 7 positions agree with TRBD2. CDR1 and CDR2 from the germline V gene are LGHNA and YNFKEQ. The CDR3 loop spans 14 amino acids. After removal of 3 bases from V and 3 bases from J, the junction contained 5 bases not matched to a gene. CDR3 sequence reads: CASSQTGTIYEQYF. DNA of the CDR3: TGTGCCAGCAGCCAGACCGGGACTATCTACGAGCAGTACTTC.

This chain joins TRBV10-3 and TRBJ1-6; D remains ambiguous. CDR1 is ENHRY and CDR2 is SYGVKD in the germline V gene. The length of the CDR3 is 15 residues. V lost 2 bases and J 6 bases, leaving 11 bases between the germline ends. This chain's CDR3 is CAISEMAGFNSPLHF. Here the CDR3 DNA reads TGTGCCATCAGTGAGATGGCAGGTTTTAATTCACCCCTCCACTTT.

The chain combines TRBV5-1 with TRBJ2-3, with a tentative D call TRBD2 (6 bases). CDR1 is SGHRS and CDR2 is YFSETQ in the germline V gene. The V end was cut by 9 bases, the J end by 5 bases, with 22 bases between. The CDR3 contains 15 residues. The chain's CDR3 is CATKTLPGVGDTQYF. CDR3 DNA sequence: TGCGCCACCAAGACCCTACCGGGAGTGGGAGATACGCAGTATTTT. Drawing the rest from reference TRBV5-1 and TRBJ2-3, the complete variable domain is KAGVTQTPRYLIKTRGQQVTLSCSPISGHRSVSWYQQTPGQGLQFLFEYFSETQRNKGNFPGRFSGRQFSNSRSEMNVSTLELGDSALYLCATKTLPGVGDTQYFGPGTRLTVL.

The rearrangement links TRBV9 to TRBJ1-5; 8 bases fit TRBD1. The CDR3 length is 15 residues. Germline values: CDR1 SGDLS, CDR2 YYNGEE. Trimming at V came to 4 bases and at J to 6 bases, leaving 9 bases not matched to a gene. In DNA, the CDR3 is TGTGCCAGCAGCCCCGGACAGGGTTGGGGTCAGCCCCAGCATTTT. Translated, it gives CASSPGQGWGQPQHF.

The chain carries TRBV25-1 and TRBJ2-5, with TRBD1 matching 8 bases. V was pared by 5 bases and J by 0 bases, with 11 bases of the junction left unmatched. Per the germline V gene, CDR1 is MGHDK and CDR2 is SYGVNS. This CDR3 is 17 amino acids long. This chain's CDR3 is CASSYDGTGEYQETQYF. The CDR3 DNA sequence: TGTGCCAGCAGTTATGACGGGACAGGCGAGTACCAAGAGACCCAGTACTTC.

The CDR3 protein is CATSIVPGSNTGELFF. The DNA for the CDR3 is TGTGCCACCAGCATTGTTCCGGGATCGAACACCGGGGAGCTGTTTTTT. This rearrangement joins TRBV15 to TRBJ2-2; D is possibly TRBD2 (5 bases). Germline-derived CDR1 and CDR2 are LNHNV and YYDKDF (reference sequence). V was shortened by 4 bases and J by 0 bases, with 12 bases between the two germline ends. CDR3 length equals 16 residues.

The V and J genes are TRBV15 and TRBJ2-7; D is possibly TRBD1 (5 bases). Germline loops: CDR1 LNHNV, CDR2 YYDKDF (reference sequence). Trimming removed 5 bases from V and 2 bases from J, with 16 bases in between. CDR3 length: 15 residues. This CDR3 is CATSPTADFTYEQYV. The CDR3 region has the DNA TGTGCCACCAGCCCGACAGCCGATTTTACCTACGAGCAGTACGTC.

The chain couples TRBV15 to TRBJ1-5; D is undetermined. This CDR3 comprises 16 residues. V lost 0 bases, J lost 4 bases, and 13 bases lay in between. CDR1 and CDR2 (germline): LNHNV, YYDKDF (reference sequence). DNA for the CDR3: TGTGCCACCAGCAGAGATGGGCAGGCTGCTAATCAGCCCCAGCATTTT. Residues: CATSRDGQAANQPQHF.